Listed below are T cell receptor beta chains from one sample, sequenced in a study of blood T cells in healthy people across ages. TCRdb analysed the 5' RACE reads with MiXCR anew, one entry per CDR3 protein. Of 500,000 to 700,000 distinct CDR3 sequences in the sample, roughly 30% are singletons; the top ten hold about a sixth. Sequencing used blood. Source of these receptors: a woman older than 75 in good health. CDR3s include the opening cysteine and the closing phenylalanine or tryptophan. The D gene is left open where the match is weak. The size entry is marked missing in some rows and otherwise reads once, few, many or a size class.

clone size	V gene	D gene	J gene	CDR3 protein	CDR3 DNA
few	TRBV5-1	.	TRBJ1-1	CASSLGRSSTEAFF	TGCGCCAGCAGCTTGGGTCGGAGTTCCACTGAAGCTTTCTTT
.	TRBV6-5	.	TRBJ2-5	CASSPGAPQETQYF	TGTGCCAGCAGTCCCGGGGCACCACAAGAGACCCAGTACTTC
.	TRBV30	.	TRBJ1-6	CAWRGQGDVSPLHF	TGTGCCTGGAGGGGTCAAGGGGATGTTTCACCCCTCCACTTT
few	TRBV7-7	.	TRBJ2-2	CASSLQGGERFF	TGTGCTAGCAGCTTACAGGGCGGGGAGCGGTTTTTT
many	TRBV20-1	.	TRBJ1-2	CSAKETPTDGYTF	TGCAGTGCAAAGGAAACACCTACGGATGGCTACACCTTC
many	TRBV20-1	.	TRBJ2-5	CSASPKAPRRYQETQYF	TGCAGTGCTAGCCCGAAGGCCCCTCGGCGGTACCAAGAGACCCAGTACTTC
.	TRBV6-5	.	TRBJ2-5	CASSQVPDQETQYF	TGTGCCAGCAGCCAAGTCCCAGACCAAGAGACCCAGTACTTC
few	TRBV29-1	TRBD2	TRBJ2-1	CSVLAGGDEQFF	TGCAGCGTCTTAGCGGGGGGGGATGAGCAGTTCTTC
many	TRBV5-5	.	TRBJ2-5	CASSLGVRGEETQYF	TGTGCCAGCAGCTTGGGTGTCAGGGGAGAAGAGACCCAGTACTTC
few	TRBV30	TRBD1	TRBJ1-2	CARPGGSGYTF	TGTGCCCGGCCAGGGGGTAGTGGCTACACCTTC
many	TRBV5-1	.	TRBJ1-1	CASSIDRNTEAFF	TGCGCCAGCAGCATAGACCGGAACACTGAAGCTTTCTTT
.	TRBV30	.	TRBJ2-3	CAWSAGLQGLDTQYF	TGTGCCTGGAGTGCGGGACTCCAGGGGCTGGATACGCAGTATTTT
many	TRBV5-5	.	TRBJ2-5	CASSFDGRQETQYF	TGTGCCAGCAGCTTCGATGGGCGGCAAGAGACCCAGTACTTC
many	TRBV20-1	.	TRBJ1-5	CSARDPESNQPQHF	TGCAGTGCTAGAGATCCTGAGAGCAATCAGCCCCAGCATTTT
many	TRBV9	TRBD1	TRBJ2-1	CASSVAPQGEYEQFF	TGTGCCAGCAGCGTAGCCCCACAGGGGGAGTACGAGCAGTTCTTC
many	TRBV18	TRBD1	TRBJ2-3	CASSPISRQGTDTQYF	TGTGCCAGCTCACCAATATCGAGACAGGGGACAGATACGCAGTATTTT
many	TRBV6-5	TRBD1	TRBJ2-3	CASSSRQGSDTQYF	TGTGCCAGCAGTTCGAGACAGGGGTCAGATACGCAGTATTTT